The present entry profiles one T cell receptor (beta chain) with its context. Its target is unknown. This CDR3 comprises 16 residues. Germline V gene lookup returns CDR1 SGHNT and CDR2 YENEEA. V was pared by 5 bases and J by 3 bases, with 10 bases of the junction left unmatched. Sample treatment: randomized to nivolumab then ipilimumab (arm A) or the reverse (arm B). The data are from a study of sequential checkpoint blockade in melanoma. Looking at the study overall: TCRbeta immunosequencing was performed on DNA from around 91 pretreatment melanoma tumor samples. Matched biopsies came pretreatment and at week 13 for 20 to 25 patients.

Produced via immunoSEQ multiplex PCR; TCRdb's table is partial and in-frame only. The sample carries 10,000 or so clones, roughly 25% recorded once. The study's findings and limits: Rising tumor T-cell fraction and clonality meant about 30 times likelier benefit. PD-L1 staining and CD8+ counts, not mutational load, tracked tumor T-cell clonality.

This receptor was obtained from a human donor with melanoma. The sample was tumor tissue (inferred from file names), taken from a patient given nivolumab and ipilimumab in sequence. V gene TRBV11-3 combines with J gene TRBJ2-3; 8 nucleotides agree with TRBD2. CDR3 coding DNA: TGTGCCAGCAGCCCCTCCATAGCGGGGTTTACAGATACGCAGTATTTT. Translation: CASSPSIAGFTDTQYF.